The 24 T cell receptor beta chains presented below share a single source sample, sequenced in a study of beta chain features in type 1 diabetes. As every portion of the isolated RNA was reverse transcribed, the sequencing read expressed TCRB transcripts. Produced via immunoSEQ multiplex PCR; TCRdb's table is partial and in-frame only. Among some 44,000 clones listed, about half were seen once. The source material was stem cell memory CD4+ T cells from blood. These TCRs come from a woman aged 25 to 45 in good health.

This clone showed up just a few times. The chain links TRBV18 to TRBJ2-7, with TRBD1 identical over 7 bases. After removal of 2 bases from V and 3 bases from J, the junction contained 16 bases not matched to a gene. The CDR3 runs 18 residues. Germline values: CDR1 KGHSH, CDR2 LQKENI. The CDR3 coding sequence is TGTGCCAGCTCACCATCGGCACAGGGGCTAGGCGCCCACTACGAGCAGTACTTC. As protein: CASSPSAQGLGAHYEQYF.

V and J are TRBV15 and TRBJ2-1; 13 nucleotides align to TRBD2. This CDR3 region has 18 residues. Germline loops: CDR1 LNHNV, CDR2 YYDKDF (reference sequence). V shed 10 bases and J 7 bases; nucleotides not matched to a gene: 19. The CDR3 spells CAISTGTSGTLTRNEQFF. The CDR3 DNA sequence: TGTGCCATCTCAACCGGGACTAGCGGGACTCTTACTCGGAATGAGCAGTTCTTC.

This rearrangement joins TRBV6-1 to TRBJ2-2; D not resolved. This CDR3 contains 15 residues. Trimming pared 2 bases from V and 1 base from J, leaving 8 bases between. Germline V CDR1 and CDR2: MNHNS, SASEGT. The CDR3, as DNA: TGTGCCAGCAGTGAATTCGCGGTGAACACCGGGGAGCTGTTTTTT. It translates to CASSEFAVNTGELFF.

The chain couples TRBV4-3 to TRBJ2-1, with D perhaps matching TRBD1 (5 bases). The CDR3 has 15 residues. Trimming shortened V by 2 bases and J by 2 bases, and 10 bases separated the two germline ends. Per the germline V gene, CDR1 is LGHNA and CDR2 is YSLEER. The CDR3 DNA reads TGCGCCAGCAGCCAAAGCACAGGAGCCTACAATGAGCAGTTCTTC. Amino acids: CASSQSTGAYNEQFF.

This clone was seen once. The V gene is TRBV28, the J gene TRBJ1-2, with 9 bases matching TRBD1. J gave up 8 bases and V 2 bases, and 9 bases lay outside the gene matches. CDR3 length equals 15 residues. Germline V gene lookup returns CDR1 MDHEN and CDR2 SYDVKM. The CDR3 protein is CASSLHGTGLRGYTF. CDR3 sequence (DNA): TGTGCCAGCAGTTTACACGGGACAGGGCTTCGAGGCTACACCTTC.

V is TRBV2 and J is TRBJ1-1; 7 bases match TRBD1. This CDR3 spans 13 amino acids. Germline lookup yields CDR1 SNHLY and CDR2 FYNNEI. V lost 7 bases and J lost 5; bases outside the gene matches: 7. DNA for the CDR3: TGTGCCAGCAAATCCGGGACAGCGACTGAAGCTTTCTTT. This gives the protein CASKSGTATEAFF.

The DNA of the CDR3 is TGTGCCAGCAGCTTAGTGCTGGCAGGGAGCACAGATACGCAGTATTTT. It yields the protein CASSLVLAGSTDTQYF. This chain uses TRBV7-2 with TRBJ2-3, with D maybe TRBD1 (5 bases). The CDR3 has 16 amino acids. Germline lookup yields CDR1 SGHTA and CDR2 FQGNSA. V lost 1 base and J 0 bases, leaving 11 bases between the germline ends.

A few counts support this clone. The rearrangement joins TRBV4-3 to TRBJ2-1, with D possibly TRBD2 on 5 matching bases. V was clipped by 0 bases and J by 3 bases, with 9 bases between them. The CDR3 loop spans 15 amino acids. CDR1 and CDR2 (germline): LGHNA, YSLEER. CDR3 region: CASSQDGADYNEQFF. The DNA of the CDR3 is TGCGCCAGCAGCCAAGATGGAGCGGACTACAATGAGCAGTTCTTC.

The CDR3 nucleotides are TGTGCCAGCAGCCGCCCGACTAGCGGGAGGGCCCAGTTCTTC. It yields the protein CASSRPTSGRAQFF. The gene calls are TRBV28 and TRBJ2-1; TRBD2 matches at 14 bases. Germline CDR1 and CDR2: MDHEN and SYDVKM. This CDR3 is built from 14 residues. J gave up 13 bases and V 6 bases, and 8 bases lay outside the gene matches.

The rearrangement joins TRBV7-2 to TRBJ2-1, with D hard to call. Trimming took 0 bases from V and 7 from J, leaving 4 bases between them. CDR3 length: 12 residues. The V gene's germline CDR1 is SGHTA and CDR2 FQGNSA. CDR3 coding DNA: TGTGCCAGCAGCTTAGCCCTAAATGAGCAGTTCTTC. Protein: CASSLALNEQFF.

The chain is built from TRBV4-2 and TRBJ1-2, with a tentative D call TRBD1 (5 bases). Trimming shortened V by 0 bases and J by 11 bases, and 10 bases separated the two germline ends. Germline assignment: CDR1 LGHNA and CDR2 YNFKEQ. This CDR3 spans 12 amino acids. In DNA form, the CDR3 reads TGTGCCAGCAGCCAAGAGGGCAGGGAATACACCTTC. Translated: CASSQEGREYTF.

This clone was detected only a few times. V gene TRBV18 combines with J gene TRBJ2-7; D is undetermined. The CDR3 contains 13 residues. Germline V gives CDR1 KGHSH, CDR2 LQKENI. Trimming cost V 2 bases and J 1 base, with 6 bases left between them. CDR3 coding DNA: TGTGCCAGCTCACCAGGGCCTTCCTACGAGCAGTACTTC. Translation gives CASSPGPSYEQYF. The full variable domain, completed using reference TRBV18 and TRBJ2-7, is NAGVMQNPRHLVRRRGQEARLRCSPMKGHSHVYWYRQLPEEGLKFMVYLQKENIIDESGMPKERFSAEFPKEGPSILRIQQVVRGDSAAYFCASSPGPSYEQYFGPGTRLTVT.

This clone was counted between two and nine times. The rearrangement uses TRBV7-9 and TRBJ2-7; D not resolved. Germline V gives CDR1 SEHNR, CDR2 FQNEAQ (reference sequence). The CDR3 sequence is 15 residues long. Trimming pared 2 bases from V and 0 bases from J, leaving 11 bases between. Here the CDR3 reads CASSLSRGLSYEQYF. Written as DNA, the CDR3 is TGTGCCAGCAGCTTATCCCGCGGTCTCTCCTACGAGCAGTACTTC.

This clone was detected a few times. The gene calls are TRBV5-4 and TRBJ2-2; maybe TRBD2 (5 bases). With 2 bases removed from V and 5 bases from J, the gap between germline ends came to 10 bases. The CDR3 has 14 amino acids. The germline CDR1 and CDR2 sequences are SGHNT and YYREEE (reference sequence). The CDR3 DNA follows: TGTGCCAGCAGCTTCTCGGGATCTACCGGGGAGCTGTTTTTT. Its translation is CASSFSGSTGELFF.

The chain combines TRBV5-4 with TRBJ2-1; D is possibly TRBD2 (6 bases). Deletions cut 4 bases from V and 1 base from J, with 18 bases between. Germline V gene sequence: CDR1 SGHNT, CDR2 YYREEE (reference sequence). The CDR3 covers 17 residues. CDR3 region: CASSRWERVKSYNEQFF. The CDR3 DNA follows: TGTGCCAGCAGCAGGTGGGAGCGGGTGAAATCCTACAATGAGCAGTTCTTC.

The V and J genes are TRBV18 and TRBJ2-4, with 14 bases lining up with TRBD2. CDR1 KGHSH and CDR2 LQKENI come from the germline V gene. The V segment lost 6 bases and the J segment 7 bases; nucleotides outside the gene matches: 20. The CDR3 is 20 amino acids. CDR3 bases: TGTGCCAGCTCGTACCTTCCCGGACTAGCGGGAGGAGTGGTTGAGAACATTCAGTACTTC. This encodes CASSYLPGLAGGVVENIQYF.

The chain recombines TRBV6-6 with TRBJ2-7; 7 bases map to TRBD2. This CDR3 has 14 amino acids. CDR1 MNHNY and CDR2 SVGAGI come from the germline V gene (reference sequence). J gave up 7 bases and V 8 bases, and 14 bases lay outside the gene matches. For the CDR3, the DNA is TGTGCCAGCTCAAAGGGGAGGGGCCGAGAGGAGCAGTACTTC. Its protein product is CASSKGRGREEQYF.

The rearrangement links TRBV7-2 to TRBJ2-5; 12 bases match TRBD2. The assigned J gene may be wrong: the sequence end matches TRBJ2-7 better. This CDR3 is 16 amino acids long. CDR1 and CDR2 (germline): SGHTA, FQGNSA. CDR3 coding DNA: TGTGCCAGCAGCTTAAGCCTAGCGGGAGGGAACTACGAGCAGTACTTC. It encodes CASSLSLAGGNYEQYF.

CDR3 residues: CASNKKQGDTQYF. CDR3 sequence (DNA): TGTGCCAGCAACAAAAAACAGGGAGATACGCAGTATTTT. The rearrangement links TRBV27 to TRBJ2-3; possible D gene TRBD1, 6 bases. V was shortened by 7 bases and J by 5 bases, with 13 bases between the two germline ends. Germline assignment: CDR1 MNHEY and CDR2 SMNVEV (reference sequence). CDR3 length: 13 amino acids.

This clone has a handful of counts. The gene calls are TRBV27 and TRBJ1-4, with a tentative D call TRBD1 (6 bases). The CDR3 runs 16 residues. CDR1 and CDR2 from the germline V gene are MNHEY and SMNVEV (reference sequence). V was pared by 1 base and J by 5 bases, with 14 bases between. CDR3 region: CASSLWGGGGNEKLFF. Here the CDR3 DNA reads TGTGCCAGCAGTTTATGGGGGGGCGGGGGAAATGAAAAACTGTTTTTT.

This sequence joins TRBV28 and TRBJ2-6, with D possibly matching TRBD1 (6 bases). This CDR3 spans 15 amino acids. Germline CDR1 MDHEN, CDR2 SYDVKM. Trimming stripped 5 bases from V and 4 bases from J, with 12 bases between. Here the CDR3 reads CASSTTGYGANVLTF. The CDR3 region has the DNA TGTGCCAGCAGTACCACAGGGTACGGGGCCAACGTCCTGACTTTC.

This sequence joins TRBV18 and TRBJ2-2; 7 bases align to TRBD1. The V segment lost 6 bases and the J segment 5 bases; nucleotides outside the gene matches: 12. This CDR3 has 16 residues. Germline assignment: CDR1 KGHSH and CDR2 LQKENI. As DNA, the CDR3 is TGTGCCAGCTCGCGTGGACAGGTCGTCGCGACCGGGGAGCTGTTTTTT. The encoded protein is CASSRGQVVATGELFF.

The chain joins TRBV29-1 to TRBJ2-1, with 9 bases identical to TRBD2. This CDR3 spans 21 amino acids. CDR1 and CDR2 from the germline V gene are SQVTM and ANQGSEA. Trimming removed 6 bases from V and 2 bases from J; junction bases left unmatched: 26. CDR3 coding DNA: TGCAGCGTGATAACGGGACACCGGAAAATACTAGCGGGTCAAGCCTACAATGAGCAGTTCTTC. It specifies CSVITGHRKILAGQAYNEQFF.

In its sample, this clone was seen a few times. In DNA form, the CDR3 reads TGTGCCAGCTCACCTGTCAGGATGGCCGAGCAGTACTTC. This encodes CASSPVRMAEQYF. The genes are TRBV18 and TRBJ2-7; D is unresolved. Germline lookup yields CDR1 KGHSH and CDR2 LQKENI. CDR3 size: 13 residues. The germline V and J ends were trimmed by 3 bases and 6 bases, with 12 bases remaining between them.